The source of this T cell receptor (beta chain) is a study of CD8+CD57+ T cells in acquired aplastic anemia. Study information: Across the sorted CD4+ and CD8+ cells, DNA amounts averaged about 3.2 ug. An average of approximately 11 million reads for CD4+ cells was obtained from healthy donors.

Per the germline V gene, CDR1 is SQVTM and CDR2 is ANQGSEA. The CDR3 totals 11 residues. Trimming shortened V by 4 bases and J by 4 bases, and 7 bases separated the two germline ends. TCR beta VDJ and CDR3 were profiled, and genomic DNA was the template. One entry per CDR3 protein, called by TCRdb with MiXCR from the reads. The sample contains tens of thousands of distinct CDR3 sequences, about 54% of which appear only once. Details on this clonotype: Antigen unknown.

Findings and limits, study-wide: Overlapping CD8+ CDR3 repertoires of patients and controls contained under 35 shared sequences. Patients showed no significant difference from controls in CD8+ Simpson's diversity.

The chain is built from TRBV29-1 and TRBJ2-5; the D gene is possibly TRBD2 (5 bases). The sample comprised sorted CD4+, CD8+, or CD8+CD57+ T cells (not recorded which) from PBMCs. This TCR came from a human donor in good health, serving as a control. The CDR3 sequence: CSVGGLETQYF. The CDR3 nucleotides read TGCAGCGTTGGCGGGTTAGAGACCCAGTACTTC.